The entry that follows covers one T cell receptor beta chain sequence. This sample was included in a study of blood T cell repertoires in COVID-19. Study as a whole: Nucleic acid was either cDNA or gDNA, and it came from T cells, B-cell-depleted T cells, or PBMCs.

In the source study's methods: It was from reference gene primer amplification that nucleated cell counts were estimated. Using immunoSEQ multiplex PCR, the repertoire was profiled, and TCRdb retains in-frame clones only, with some absent. That table is the source of V, J and clone size, and D and trimming were worked out from the DNA. The sample holds about 200,000 clones, around 85% seen once. This CDR3 has 15 residues. Germline assignment: CDR1 SGDLS and CDR2 YYNGEE. V was pared by 4 bases and J by 5 bases, with 8 bases of the junction left unmatched. Sequencing used peripheral blood. The chain has TRBV9 and TRBJ1-2; 10 bases are a match to TRBD1. The origin of this receptor is a human donor in a cohort sampled during active COVID-19. The CDR3 loop is CASSPVGQGLYGYTF. The CDR3 coding sequence is TGTGCCAGCAGCCCAGTGGGACAGGGGCTGTATGGCTACACCTTC.